One T cell receptor beta chain is described in this entry. This entry comes from a study of blood T cells in healthy people across ages. It was with a sample-barcoded 5' primer and a J-beta primer mix that a second PCR of roughly 6 to 12 cycles was run. TCRdb recomputed calls from the 5' RACE reads with MiXCR, one row per CDR3 protein. The sample records 500,000 to 550,000 distinct CDR3 sequences, nearly 25% being singletons. The CDR3 runs to 15 residues. CDR1 and CDR2 from the germline V gene are SGHTA and FQGTGA. Trimming cost V 5 bases and J 0 bases, with 13 bases left between them. These sequences were also reported in another study, on T cells of mothers and their children. That paper notes: Random nucleotides (2-4) and sample barcodes were added by the M1S primer used in the second PCR.

The sample taken for sequencing was blood. The chain uses TRBV7-3 and TRBJ2-5, with D perhaps TRBD1 (6 bases). The source of this sequence is a boy between 10 and 17 years old in good health. DNA of the CDR3: TGTGCCAGCAGCCTAGGCAGGACAGACCAAGAGACCCAGTACTTC. This gives the protein CASSLGRTDQETQYF. Using reference TRBV7-3 and TRBJ2-5 for the parts outside the CDR3, the full variable domain is GAGVSQTPSNKVTEKGKYVELRCDPISGHTALYWYRQSLGQGPEFLIYFQGTGAADDSGLPNDRFFAVRPEGSVSTLKIQRTERGDSAVYLCASSLGRTDQETQYFGPGTRLLVL.